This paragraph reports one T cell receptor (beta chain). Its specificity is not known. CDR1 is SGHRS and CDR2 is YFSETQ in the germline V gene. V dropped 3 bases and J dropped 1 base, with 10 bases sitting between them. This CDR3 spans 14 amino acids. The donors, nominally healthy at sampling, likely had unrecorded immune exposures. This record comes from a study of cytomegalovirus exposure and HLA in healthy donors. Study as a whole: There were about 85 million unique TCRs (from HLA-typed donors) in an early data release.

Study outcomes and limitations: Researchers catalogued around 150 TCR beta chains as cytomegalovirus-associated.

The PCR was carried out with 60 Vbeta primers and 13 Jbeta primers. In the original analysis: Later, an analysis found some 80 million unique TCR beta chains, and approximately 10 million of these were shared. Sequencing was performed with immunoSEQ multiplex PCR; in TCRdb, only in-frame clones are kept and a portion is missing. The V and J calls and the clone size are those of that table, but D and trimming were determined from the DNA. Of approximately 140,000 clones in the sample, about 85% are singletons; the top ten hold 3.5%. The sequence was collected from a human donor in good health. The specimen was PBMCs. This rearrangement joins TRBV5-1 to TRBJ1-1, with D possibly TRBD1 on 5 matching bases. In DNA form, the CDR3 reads TGCGCCAGCAGCTACGGGCAGGGGAACACTGAAGCTTTCTTT. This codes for CASSYGQGNTEAFF.